These 21 T cell receptor beta chains originate from one sample sequenced in a study of esophageal squamous cell carcinoma under preoperative chemotherapy. Time point denoted: after preoperative PTX-NDP chemotherapy. TCRdb reprocessed the PCR reads with MiXCR, giving one entry per CDR3 protein. This table has 15,000 to 20,000 distinct CDR3 sequences, just over 45% appearing once. The material was obtained from a patient given preoperative chemotherapy. The receptors shown here come from a human donor with esophageal squamous cell carcinoma. The donor label of this sample is uncertain.

This clonotype was counted only a few times. The genes are TRBV7-9 and TRBJ2-1; maybe TRBD1 (6 bases). CDR3 size: 11 residues. Germline CDR1 is SEHNR and CDR2 is FQNEAQ (reference sequence). V lost 8 bases and J lost 6, with 8 bases in between. CDR3 DNA: TGTGCCAGCGAAGGGGGCAATGAGCAGTTCTTC. It yields the protein CASEGGNEQFF.

The chain links TRBV7-8 to TRBJ2-3, with a possible D match to TRBD2 (6 bases). Germline CDR1 SGHVS, CDR2 FQNEAQ. The CDR3 extends over 18 amino acids. V was clipped by 5 bases and J by 1 base, with 22 bases between them. The CDR3, as DNA: TGTGCCAGCAGCCTCCGGGACTGGGTTCAAGCTGGCACAGATACGCAGTATTTT. Encoded protein: CASSLRDWVQAGTDTQYF.

The chain recombines TRBV6-2 or TRBV6-3 with TRBJ2-7; D ambiguous. Trimming pared 2 bases from V and 4 bases from J, leaving 12 bases between. Germline V gene lookup returns CDR1 MNHEY and CDR2 SVGEGT. This CDR3 has 14 amino acids. The CDR3 DNA sequence: TGTGCCAGCAGTTACGGCAGTGCCTCATACGAGCAGTACTTC. It codes for CASSYGSASYEQYF.

J is TRBJ2-4 and V is TRBV11-2; 10 nucleotides match TRBD2. The J call is in doubt because the DNA end fits TRBJ2-5 better. Germline loops: CDR1 SGHAT, CDR2 FQNNGV. The CDR3 spans 18 residues. The CDR3 DNA follows: TGTGCCAGCAGCCCGCGCCGGATTAAAGCGGGGGGGCAAGAGACCCAGTACTTC. Translating it yields CASSPRRIKAGGQETQYF.

This clonotype was recorded many times. This chain connects TRBV7-2 to TRBJ2-3; D is unresolved. Germline V gene data show CDR1 as SGHTA and CDR2 as FQGNSA. This CDR3 is 14 amino acids long. Trimming stripped 4 bases from V and 4 bases from J, with 12 bases between. The CDR3: CASSSEGPADTQYF. The CDR3 nucleotides are TGTGCCAGCAGCTCAGAAGGTCCCGCAGATACGCAGTATTTT.

This clonotype was seen repeatedly, ten times or more. This chain joins TRBV10-3 and TRBJ2-1; D possibly matches TRBD1 or TRBD2 (5 bases each). From germline, CDR1 is ENHRY and CDR2 SYGVKD. V was trimmed by 8 bases and J by 9 bases, leaving 20 bases between them. The CDR3 runs to 14 residues. DNA of the CDR3: TGTGCCATCTGGGTTGGGGGAGAACCCAGTGAGCAGTTCTTC. Amino acid sequence: CAIWVGGEPSEQFF.

The table lists this clonotype with many counts. The rearrangement uses TRBV5-5 and TRBJ2-7, with D possibly being TRBD1 or TRBD2 (5 bases each). The CDR3 has 14 amino acids. The germline V and J ends were trimmed by 7 bases and 1 base, with 15 bases remaining between them. Germline V gene sequence: CDR1 SGHKS, CDR2 YYEKEE (reference sequence). CDR3 bases: TGTGCCAGCGGCCGGGACCCCTGGTCCTACGAGCAGTACTTC. This codes for CASGRDPWSYEQYF.

This chain connects TRBV5-1 to TRBJ2-3, with 10 bases that match TRBD2. The J segment lost 5 bases and the V segment lost 4 bases, leaving 7 bases of the junction unmatched. CDR3 length equals 15 residues. Per germline, CDR1 SGHRS and CDR2 YFSETQ. Here the CDR3 DNA reads TGCGCCAGCAGCCTAGCGGGAGTGGTAATAGATACGCAGTATTTT. It translates to CASSLAGVVIDTQYF.

About this clonotype itself: One end of the junction does not line up with germline, which may come from a read error. The chain uses TRBV7-3 and TRBJ2-4; 8 bases are shared with TRBD2. This CDR3 is 15 amino acids long. Germline lookup yields CDR1 SGHTA and CDR2 FQGTGA. The CDR3 reads CGSGAGRGAKNTQYF. CDR3 DNA sequence: TGTGGCAGCGGCGCGGGGCGGGGGGCGAAAAATACGCAGTACTTC.

By share, this clonotype counts as medium-sized. V gene TRBV12-3 or TRBV12-4 combines with J gene TRBJ2-1; 16 bases match TRBD2. This CDR3 has 17 residues. V lost 6 bases and J lost 4; bases outside the gene matches: 6. For the CDR3, the DNA is TGTGCCAGCAGCTTAAAGGGACTAGCGGGAGGGTACAATGAGCAGTTCTTC. Amino acids: CASSLKGLAGGYNEQFF.

The chain links TRBV15 to TRBJ2-1, with TRBD2 identical over 9 bases. CDR3 length equals 15 residues. V was pared by 0 bases and J by 10 bases, with 7 bases of the junction left unmatched. Germline V lookup: CDR1 LNHNV, CDR2 YYDKDF (reference sequence). CDR3 bases: TGTGCCACCAGCAGAGAGACTAGCGGCTACTACGAGCAGTTCTTC. As protein: CATSRETSGYYEQFF.

The chain carries TRBV7-6 and TRBJ2-5, with TRBD2 identical over 7 bases. The V gene end was trimmed by 6 bases and the J gene end by 1 base; junction bases not matched to a gene: 11. Germline CDR1 SGHVS, CDR2 FNYEAQ. This CDR3 contains 16 residues. CDR3 nucleotide sequence: TGTGCCAGCAGGGGAGGGGCTGGCCGGGCCCAAGAGACCCAGTACTTC. This sequence encodes CASRGGAGRAQETQYF.

The chain carries TRBV7-6 and TRBJ2-3, with D uncertain. Germline V CDR1 and CDR2: SGHVS, FNYEAQ. This CDR3 has 11 amino acids. V lost 5 bases and J lost 6, with 6 bases in between. CDR3 nucleotide sequence: TGTGCCAGCAGCCGCGGCGATACGCAGTATTTT. Protein product: CASSRGDTQYF.

The gene calls are TRBV7-3 and TRBJ2-4; D remains unclear. With 1 base removed from V and 8 bases from J, the gap between germline ends came to 9 bases. The CDR3 spans 13 residues. Germline loops: CDR1 SGHTA, CDR2 FQGTGA. CDR3 sequence: CASSLRATDIQYF. The CDR3 coding sequence is TGTGCCAGCAGCTTAAGAGCCACAGACATTCAGTACTTC.

Notes on this clonotype: The germline gene is not matched at one end of the junction; a read error may be the cause. This chain uses TRBV7-6 with TRBJ2-3; D tentatively fits TRBD1 or TRBD2 (5 bases each). This CDR3 comprises 14 residues. Germline V gives CDR1 SGHVS, CDR2 FNYEAQ. The CDR3 is CASSLGPGQGTQYF. CDR3 sequence (DNA): TGTGCGAGCAGCTTAGGCCCTGGCCAAGGGACGCAGTATTTC.

The chain recombines TRBV6-1 with TRBJ2-7; 7 nucleotides line up with TRBD2. This CDR3 region has 15 residues. Germline CDR1 is MNHNS and CDR2 is SASEGT. Unmatched junction bases numbered 18, after V lost 4 bases and J lost 12 bases. The CDR3 loop reads CASSGLAGRAYVLYF. As DNA, the CDR3 is TGTGCCAGCAGTGGTTTAGCGGGCCGGGCCTACGTCCTGTACTTC.

The chain uses TRBV7-8 and TRBJ2-5, with D perhaps TRBD1 (5 bases). The CDR3 consists of 15 residues. Germline V gene lookup returns CDR1 SGHVS and CDR2 FQNEAQ. The V gene lost 1 base and the J gene lost 0 bases, with 9 bases spanning the gap. DNA for the CDR3: TGTGCCAGCAGCTTAGGGTCAGGGTACCAAGAGACCCAGTACTTC. It codes for CASSLGSGYQETQYF.

About this clonotype itself: At one end the junction does not follow the germline gene, possibly because of a read error. The chain combines TRBV6-1 with TRBJ2-5, with D possibly being TRBD1 or TRBD2 (7 bases each). This CDR3 has 14 amino acids. The germline V gene encodes CDR1 MNHNS and CDR2 SASEGT. The CDR3 sequence: CASSAWAGGETQSF. CDR3 bases: TGTGCCAGCAGTGCCTGGGCAGGGGGGGAGACCCAGTCTTTC.

The chain couples TRBV9 to TRBJ2-1; weak D call: TRBD2 (6 bases). The V end was cut by 6 bases, the J end by 2 bases, with 15 bases between. CDR3 size: 15 residues. Per germline, CDR1 SGDLS and CDR2 YYNGEE. DNA for the CDR3: TGTGCCAGCACCTCGCGGGACTTCCCCTACAATGAGCAGTTCTTC. Amino acids: CASTSRDFPYNEQFF. Full variable domain (rest looked up from reference TRBV9 and TRBJ2-1): DSGVTQTPKHLITATGQRVTLRCSPRSGDLSVYWYQQSLDQGLQFLIQYYNGEERAKGNILERFSAQQFPDLHSELNLSSLELGDSALYFCASTSRDFPYNEQFFGPGTRLTVL.

The chain employs TRBV7-2 and TRBJ2-2; 9 bases map to TRBD1. Unmatched junction bases numbered 5, after V lost 6 bases and J lost 3 bases. This CDR3 is 15 amino acids long. Germline CDR1 is SGHTA and CDR2 is FQGNSA. The CDR3 reads CASRPRQGDTGELFF. CDR3 nucleotides: TGTGCCAGCAGACCAAGACAGGGGGACACCGGGGAGCTGTTTTTT. The full variable domain, in which reference TRBV7-2 and TRBJ2-2 provide the parts outside the CDR3, is GAGVSQSPSNKVTEKGKDVELRCDPISGHTALYWYRQSLGQGLEFLIYFQGNSAPDKSGLPSDRFSAERTGGSVSTLTIQRTQQEDSAVYLCASRPRQGDTGELFFGEGSRLTVL.

V usage is TRBV6-1 and J usage is TRBJ2-6, with 7 nucleotides matching TRBD2. The CDR3 consists of 14 residues. Trimming took 8 bases from V and 2 from J; bases not matched to a gene: 3. Germline loops: CDR1 MNHNS, CDR2 SASEGT. The CDR3 here is CASDAGAGANVLTF. CDR3 DNA sequence: TGTGCCAGCGACGCGGGAGCTGGGGCCAACGTCCTGACTTTC.